This passage covers 11 T cell receptor beta chains from one sample sequenced in a study of cytomegalovirus exposure and HLA in healthy donors. The method was immunoSEQ multiplex PCR; TCRdb's version includes in-frame clones alone and lacks a portion of them. This sample carries about 360,000 clones, roughly 85% of them seen once, and the ten largest clones take roughly 0.83%. Sequences were obtained from PBMCs. The receptors derive from a woman between 18 and 30 years old in good health and CMV-seronegative.

Written as DNA, the CDR3 is TGTGCCAGCAGTGTTGGGACAGACACCGGGGAGCTGTTTTTT. Encoded protein: CASSVGTDTGELFF. The V gene is TRBV6-4, the J gene TRBJ2-2, with 7 bases that match TRBD1. The V segment lost 4 bases and the J segment 3 bases; nucleotides outside the gene matches: 2. The germline CDR1 and CDR2 sequences are MRHNA and SNTAGT. The CDR3 contains 14 residues.

This chain joins TRBV30 and TRBJ2-5, with D unclear. V dropped 2 bases and J dropped 2 bases, with 6 bases sitting between them. The length of the CDR3 is 12 residues. Germline V gene lookup returns CDR1 GTSNPN and CDR2 SVGIG (reference sequence). CDR3 sequence: CAWSPQQETQYF. The DNA for the CDR3 is TGTGCCTGGAGTCCCCAGCAAGAGACCCAGTACTTC.

This clone was seen a few times. V gene TRBV4-1 combines with J gene TRBJ1-2, with a weak D call TRBD1 (6 bases). The V end lost 4 bases, the J end lost 8 bases, and 11 bases lay between the germline ends. Per germline, CDR1 MGHRA and CDR2 YSYEKL. CDR3 size: 12 residues. The CDR3 DNA reads as TGCGCCAGCAGCCTCGGGACATTCGGCTACACCTTC. Translation: CASSLGTFGYTF.

The gene calls are TRBV4-1 and TRBJ2-7; TRBD1 is a possible D gene (5 bases). The CDR3 is 14 amino acids. The V end lost 4 bases, the J end lost 4 bases, and 14 bases lay between the germline ends. Looked up from germline, CDR1 is MGHRA and CDR2 is YSYEKL. The chain's CDR3 is CASSRPNRPYEQYF. The CDR3 DNA is TGCGCCAGCAGCCGACCAAACAGGCCATACGAGCAGTACTTC.

J is TRBJ2-1 and V is TRBV5-1, with a possible D match to TRBD2 (6 bases). CDR3 length: 16 residues. Germline V CDR1 and CDR2: SGHRS, YFSETQ. Trimming cost V 4 bases and J 0 bases, with 14 bases left between them. The CDR3 bases are TGCGCCAGCAGCGGTTTAGCGGTTAGCTCCTACAATGAGCAGTTCTTC. Translating gives CASSGLAVSSYNEQFF.

This sequence joins TRBV4-2 and TRBJ1-1; D is perhaps TRBD1 (6 bases). V shed 5 bases and J shed 2 bases, with 15 bases lying between them. The CDR3 runs to 15 residues. Germline V gene data show CDR1 as LGHNA and CDR2 as YNFKEQ. CDR3 DNA sequence: TGTGCCAGCAGCTTTGAGCTAGGGGGAAACACTGAAGCTTTCTTT. Residues: CASSFELGGNTEAFF.

The sample holds a few counts of this clone. The rearrangement uses TRBV2 and TRBJ2-7; D is perhaps TRBD2 (5 bases). This CDR3 is 13 amino acids long. CDR1 is SNHLY and CDR2 is FYNNEI in the germline V gene. Trimming took 1 base from V and 3 from J, leaving 7 bases between them. Written as DNA, the CDR3 is TGTGCCAGCAGTGAAGAAAGCGGCTACGAGCAGTACTTC. Translating gives CASSEESGYEQYF.

CDR3 DNA sequence: TGTGCCAGCATACTTTCGACAGGGGCCGGAGGCACTGAAGCTTTCTTT. Translated: CASILSTGAGGTEAFF. V is TRBV2 and J is TRBJ1-1; 8 bases agree with TRBD1. The V and J ends lost 7 bases and 4 bases, in that order; junction bases with no gene match: 14. CDR3 length: 16 amino acids. Germline lookup yields CDR1 SNHLY and CDR2 FYNNEI.

For this clone: The sample has other DNA sequences that encode this CDR3 too. V gene TRBV5-4 combines with J gene TRBJ2-1; TRBD2 matches 15 bases. The CDR3 spans 15 residues. Germline V CDR1 and CDR2: SGHNT, YYREEE (reference sequence). V lost 4 bases and J lost 7; bases outside the gene matches: 3. For the CDR3, the DNA is TGTGCCAGCAGCCCCGGGACTAGCGGGAGGAATGAGCAGTTCTTC. It encodes CASSPGTSGRNEQFF. Using reference TRBV5-4 and TRBJ2-1 for the parts outside the CDR3, the full variable domain is ETGVTQSPTHLIKTRGQQVTLRCSSQSGHNTVSWYQQALGQGPQFIFQYYREEENGRGNFPPRFSGLQFPNYSSELNVNALELDDSALYLCASSPGTSGRNEQFFGPGTRLTVL.

V and J are TRBV9 and TRBJ2-2, with 9 positions matching TRBD2. The CDR3 runs to 17 residues. Germline values: CDR1 SGDLS, CDR2 YYNGEE. V shed 0 bases, J shed 6 bases, and the junction held 9 bases outside the gene matches. CDR3 DNA: TGTGCCAGCAGCGTAGGGGCTAGCGGGAAAGGTGCCGGGGAGCTGTTTTTT. Its translation is CASSVGASGKGAGELFF.

This clone was seen only once. The V gene is TRBV28, the J gene TRBJ2-5; 9 bases agree with TRBD1. V was pared by 4 bases and J by 4 bases, with 4 bases of the junction left unmatched. Germline V CDR1 and CDR2: MDHEN, SYDVKM. This CDR3 contains 14 residues. In nucleotides, the CDR3 is TGTGCCAGCAGTTACGGACAGGGGAGAGAGACCCAGTACTTC. This gives the protein CASSYGQGRETQYF.